This TCR beta chain was obtained from a study of blood T cell repertoires in COVID-19. J gave up 5 bases and V 2 bases, and 8 bases lay outside the gene matches. The CDR3 sequence is 16 residues long. In germline, CDR1 is MGHDK, CDR2 SYGVNS. Some clones are missing from TCRdb's copy, which holds only in-frame ones; the method was immunoSEQ multiplex PCR. Counted here are approximately 53,000 clones, 82% occurring once; the ten biggest clones make up around a fifth. This chain connects TRBV25-1 to TRBJ1-2, with 10 positions matching TRBD1. The receptor was derived from a woman aged 60 to 75 with acute or convalescent COVID-19. The sequencing input was peripheral blood. The CDR3 coding sequence is TGTGCCAGCAGTGAACGGGACAGGGGAGGTAAATATGGCTACACCTTC. Its translation: CASSERDRGGKYGYTF.